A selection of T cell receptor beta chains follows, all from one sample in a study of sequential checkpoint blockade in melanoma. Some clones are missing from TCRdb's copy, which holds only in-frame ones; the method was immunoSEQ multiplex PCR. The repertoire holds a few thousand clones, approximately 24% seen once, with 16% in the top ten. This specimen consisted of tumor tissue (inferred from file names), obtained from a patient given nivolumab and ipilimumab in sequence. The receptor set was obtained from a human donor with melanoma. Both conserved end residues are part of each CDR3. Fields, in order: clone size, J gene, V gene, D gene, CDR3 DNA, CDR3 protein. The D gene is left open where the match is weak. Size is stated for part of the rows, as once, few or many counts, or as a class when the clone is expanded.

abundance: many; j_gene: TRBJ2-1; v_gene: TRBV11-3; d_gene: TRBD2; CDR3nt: TGTGCCAGCAGCCAGCGACTAGCGGGGGGCCCCGATGAGCAGTTCTTC; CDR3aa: CASSQRLAGGPDEQFF
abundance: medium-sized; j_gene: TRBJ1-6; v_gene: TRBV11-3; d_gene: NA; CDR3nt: TGTGCCAGCAGCTTATCCCTCGGGCGTCAAAATTCACCCCTCCACTTT; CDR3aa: CASSLSLGRQNSPLHF
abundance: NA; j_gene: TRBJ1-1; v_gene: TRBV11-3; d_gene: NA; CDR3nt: TGTGCCAGCAGCGCATCGGGCTTGACAGGCGAAGCTTTCTTT; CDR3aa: CASSASGLTGEAFF
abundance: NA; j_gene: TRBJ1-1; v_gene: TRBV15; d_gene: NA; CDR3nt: TGTGCCACCAGCAGAGACAGGGGACGTTCGACTGAAGCTTTCTTT; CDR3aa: CATSRDRGRSTEAFF
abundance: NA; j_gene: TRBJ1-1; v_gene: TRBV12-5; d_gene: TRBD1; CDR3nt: TGTGCCAGCACTAAACCGGGACAGGGGATTACTGAAGCTTTCTTT; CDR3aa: CASTKPGQGITEAFF
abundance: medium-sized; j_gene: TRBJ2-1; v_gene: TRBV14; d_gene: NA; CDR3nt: TGTGCCAGCAGCCAAGTGATACGATACAATGAGCAGTTCTTC; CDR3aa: CASSQVIRYNEQFF
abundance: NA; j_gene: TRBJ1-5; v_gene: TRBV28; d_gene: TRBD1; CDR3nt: TGTGCCAGCAGTACCTCCGCCGGGACAGGGGCCCGGGTAAATCAGCCCCAGCATTTT; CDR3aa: CASSTSAGTGARVNQPQHF
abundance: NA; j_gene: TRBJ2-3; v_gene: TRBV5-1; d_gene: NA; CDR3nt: TGCGCCAGCAGCTTGCTACCGGACAGCACAGATACGCAGTATTTT; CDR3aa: CASSLLPDSTDTQYF
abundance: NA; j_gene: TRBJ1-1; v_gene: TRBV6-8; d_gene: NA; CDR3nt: TGTGCCAGCAATTTACTCCCGGGACTAAACACTGAAGCTTTCTTT; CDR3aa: CASNLLPGLNTEAFF
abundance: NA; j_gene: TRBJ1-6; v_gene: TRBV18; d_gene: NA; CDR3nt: TGTGCCAGCTCACCGGCCGGGACTACTAATTCACCCCTCCACTTT; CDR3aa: CASSPAGTTNSPLHF
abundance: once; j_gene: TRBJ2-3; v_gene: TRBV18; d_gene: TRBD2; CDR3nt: TGTGCCAGCTCACACGGGACTAGCGGGGGGATCACAGATACGCAGTATTTT; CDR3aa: CASSHGTSGGITDTQYF
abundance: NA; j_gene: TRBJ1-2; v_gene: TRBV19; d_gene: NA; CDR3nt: TGTGCCAGTAGCCCCGGCCCCACTAACTATGGCTACACCTTC; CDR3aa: CASSPGPTNYGYTF
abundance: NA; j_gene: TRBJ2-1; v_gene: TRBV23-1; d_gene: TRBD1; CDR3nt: TGCGCCAGCAGTCAACGACAGGGTAAAACCTACAATGAGCAGTTCTTC; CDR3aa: CASSQRQGKTYNEQFF
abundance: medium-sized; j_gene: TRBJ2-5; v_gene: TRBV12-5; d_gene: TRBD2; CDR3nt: TGTGCCATCCTACGCGGGGGAGAGACCCAGTACTTC; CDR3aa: CAILRGGETQYF
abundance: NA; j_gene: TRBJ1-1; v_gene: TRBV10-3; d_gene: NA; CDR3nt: TGTGCCATCAGTGAGTCGACCCGGAACACTGAAGCTTTCTTT; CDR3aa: CAISESTRNTEAFF
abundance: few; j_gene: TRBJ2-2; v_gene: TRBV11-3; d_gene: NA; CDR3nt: TGTGCCAGCAGCTTATCTAGCGTGGACACCGGGGAGCTGTTTTTT; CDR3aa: CASSLSSVDTGELFF
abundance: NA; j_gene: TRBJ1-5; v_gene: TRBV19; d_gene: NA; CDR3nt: TGTGCCAGTAGTATAGAGGGACTGCGAAATCAGCCCCAGCATTTT; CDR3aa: CASSIEGLRNQPQHF
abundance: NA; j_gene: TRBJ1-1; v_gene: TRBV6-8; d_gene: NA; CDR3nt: TGTGCCAGCAGTCCACTACAGGGAGGGAACACTGAAGCTTTCTTT; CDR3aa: CASSPLQGGNTEAFF
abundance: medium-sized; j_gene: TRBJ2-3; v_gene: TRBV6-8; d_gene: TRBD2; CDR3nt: TGTGCCAGCAGTTATCACGGGGGGAGCACAGATACGCAGTATTTT; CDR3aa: CASSYHGGSTDTQYF
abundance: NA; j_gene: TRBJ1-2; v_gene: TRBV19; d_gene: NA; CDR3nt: TGTGCCAGTAGACCGACGGGGGGGACCCGCATGTCTAACTATGGCTACACCTTC; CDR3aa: CASRPTGGTRMSNYGYTF
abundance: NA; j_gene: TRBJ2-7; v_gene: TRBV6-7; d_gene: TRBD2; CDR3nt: TGTGCCACGGGACTAGCGGGGGAGCAGTACTTC; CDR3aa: CATGLAGEQYF
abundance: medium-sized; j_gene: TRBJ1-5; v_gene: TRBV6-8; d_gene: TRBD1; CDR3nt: TGTGCCAGCAGGATGGGACAGGGGGGTTTCAATCAGCCCCAGCATTTT; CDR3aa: CASRMGQGGFNQPQHF
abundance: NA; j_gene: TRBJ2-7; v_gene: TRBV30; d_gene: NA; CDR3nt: TGTGCCTGGAGACAGGGCTTATCTACCTACGAGCAGTACTTC; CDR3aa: CAWRQGLSTYEQYF
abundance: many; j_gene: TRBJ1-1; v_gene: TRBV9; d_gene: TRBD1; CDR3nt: TGTGCCAGCAAGGGGGCAATAAACACTGAAGCTTTCTTT; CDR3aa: CASKGAINTEAFF
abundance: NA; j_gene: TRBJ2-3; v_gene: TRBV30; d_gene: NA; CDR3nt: TGTGCCTGGAGGGGCCTAGTGATCACAGATACGCAGTATTTT; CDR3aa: CAWRGLVITDTQYF
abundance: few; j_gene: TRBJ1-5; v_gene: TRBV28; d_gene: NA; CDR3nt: TGTGCCAGCAGCGCCGGAGGGCGGGATAGCAATCAGCCCCAGCATTTT; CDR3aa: CASSAGGRDSNQPQHF
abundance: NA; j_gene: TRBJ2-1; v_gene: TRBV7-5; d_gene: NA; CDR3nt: TGTGCCAGCAGCTCGGGTCCTTTGAGCTCCTACAATGAGCAGTTCTTC; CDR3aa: CASSSGPLSSYNEQFF
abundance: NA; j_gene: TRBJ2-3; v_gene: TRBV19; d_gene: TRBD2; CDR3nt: TGTGCCAGTAGTACCCTCCAGCGGGGGGGCCCCACAGATACGCAGTATTTT; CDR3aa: CASSTLQRGGPTDTQYF
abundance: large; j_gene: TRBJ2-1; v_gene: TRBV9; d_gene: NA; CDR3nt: TGTGCCAGCAGCGTAGTCGAGGGTTTATCTCCCTACAATGAGCAGTTCTTC; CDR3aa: CASSVVEGLSPYNEQFF
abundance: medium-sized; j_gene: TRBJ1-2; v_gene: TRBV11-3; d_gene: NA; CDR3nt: TGTGCCAGCAGCTTAAGGGGAATGCTCGGGAGTTACACCTTC; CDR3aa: CASSLRGMLGSYTF
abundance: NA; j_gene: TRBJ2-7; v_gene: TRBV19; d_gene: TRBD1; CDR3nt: TGTGCCAGTAAAAGACAGGGGAACTACGAGCAGTACTTC; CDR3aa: CASKRQGNYEQYF
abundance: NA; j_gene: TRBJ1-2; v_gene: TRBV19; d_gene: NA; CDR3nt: TGTGCCAGTAAGGTCGGCCAGGGAAACTATGGCTACACCTTC; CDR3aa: CASKVGQGNYGYTF
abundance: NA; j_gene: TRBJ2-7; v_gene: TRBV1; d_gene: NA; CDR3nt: TGCACCAGCAGCCAAGTATTGGCTCGAGGGGTATACAGGGACTGGAACGAGCAGTACTTC; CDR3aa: CTSSQVLARGVYRDWNEQYF
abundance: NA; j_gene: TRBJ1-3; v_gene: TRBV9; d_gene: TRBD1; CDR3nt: TGTGCCAGCAGCGATCGTCAGGGGGCCGGAAACACCATATATTTT; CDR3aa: CASSDRQGAGNTIYF
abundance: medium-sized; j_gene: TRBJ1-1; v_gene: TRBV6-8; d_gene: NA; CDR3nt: TGTGCCAGCAGTTACAACAGACTGGGGACTGAAGCTTTCTTT; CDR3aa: CASSYNRLGTEAFF
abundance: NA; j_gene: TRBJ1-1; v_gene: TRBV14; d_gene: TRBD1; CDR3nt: TGTGCCAGCAGCCTTCAATTTGGGACAGCAAGTGAAGCTTTCTTT; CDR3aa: CASSLQFGTASEAFF
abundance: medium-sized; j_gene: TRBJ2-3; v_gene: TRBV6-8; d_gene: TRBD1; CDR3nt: TGTGCCAGCAGTCAGGGGGCGCTTACAGATACGCAGTATTTT; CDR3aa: CASSQGALTDTQYF
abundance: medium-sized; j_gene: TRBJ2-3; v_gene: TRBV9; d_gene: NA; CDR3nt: TGTGCCAGCAGCGTGGGTACAGATACGCAGTATTTT; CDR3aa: CASSVGTDTQYF
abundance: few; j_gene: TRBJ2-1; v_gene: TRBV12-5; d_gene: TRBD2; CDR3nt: TGTGCTAGTGGTTTGGTAAGGCGGGGGAGACGCTACAATGAGCAGTTCTTC; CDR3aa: CASGLVRRGRRYNEQFF
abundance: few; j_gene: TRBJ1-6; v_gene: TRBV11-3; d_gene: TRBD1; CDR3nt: TGTGCCAGCAGCGCCGGGGGACAGGGGAATTCACCCCTCCACTTT; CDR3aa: CASSAGGQGNSPLHF
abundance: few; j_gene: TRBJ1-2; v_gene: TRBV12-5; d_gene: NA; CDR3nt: TGTGCCAGCGGGCAGGTTGAAAGCTATGGCTACACCTTC; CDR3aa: CASGQVESYGYTF
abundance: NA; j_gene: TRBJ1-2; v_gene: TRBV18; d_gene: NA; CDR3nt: TGTGCCAGCTCACCATCGGACACCAGAACCCTCTCCTTC; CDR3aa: CASSPSDTRTLSF
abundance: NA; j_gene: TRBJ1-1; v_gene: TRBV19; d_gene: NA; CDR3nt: TGTGCCAGTACAATCCAGGGGAGGAACACTGAAGCTTTCTTT; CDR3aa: CASTIQGRNTEAFF